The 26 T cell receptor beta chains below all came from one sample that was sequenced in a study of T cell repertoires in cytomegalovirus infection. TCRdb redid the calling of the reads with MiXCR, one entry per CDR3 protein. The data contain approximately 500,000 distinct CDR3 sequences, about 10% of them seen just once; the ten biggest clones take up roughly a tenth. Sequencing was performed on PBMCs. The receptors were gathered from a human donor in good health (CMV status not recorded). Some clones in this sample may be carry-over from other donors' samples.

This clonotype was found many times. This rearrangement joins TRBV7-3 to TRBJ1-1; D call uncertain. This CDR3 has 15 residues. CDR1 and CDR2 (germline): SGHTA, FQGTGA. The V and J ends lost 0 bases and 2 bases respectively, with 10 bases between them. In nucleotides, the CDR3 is TGTGCCAGCAGCTTAACGGGCGGATCTAACACTGAAGCTTTCTTT. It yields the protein CASSLTGGSNTEAFF.

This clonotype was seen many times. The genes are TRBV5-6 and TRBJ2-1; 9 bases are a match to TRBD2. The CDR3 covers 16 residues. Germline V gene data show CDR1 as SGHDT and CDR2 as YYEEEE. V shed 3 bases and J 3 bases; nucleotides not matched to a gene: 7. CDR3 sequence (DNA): TGTGCCAGCAGCTCCATCTCTAGCGGGGTCTACAATGAGCAGTTCTTC. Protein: CASSSISSGVYNEQFF.

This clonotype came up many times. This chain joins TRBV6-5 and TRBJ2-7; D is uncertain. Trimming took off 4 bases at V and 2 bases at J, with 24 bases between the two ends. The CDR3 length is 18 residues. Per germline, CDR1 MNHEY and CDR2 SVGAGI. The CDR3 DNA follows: TGTGCCAGCAGTTTTAAACGACCGGCGTACACTCCCCCCTACGAGCAGTACTTC. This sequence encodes CASSFKRPAYTPPYEQYF.

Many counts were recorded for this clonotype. Here the CDR3 DNA reads TGTGCCAGCAGCTTACGGGGCAGCGCCTACGAGCAGTACTTC. Protein sequence: CASSLRGSAYEQYF. The chain couples TRBV28 to TRBJ2-7, with D perhaps given as TRBD1 or TRBD2 (5 bases each). This CDR3 comprises 14 residues. The V gene lost 6 bases and the J gene lost 2 bases, with 14 bases spanning the gap. CDR1 and CDR2 from the germline V gene are MDHEN and SYDVKM.

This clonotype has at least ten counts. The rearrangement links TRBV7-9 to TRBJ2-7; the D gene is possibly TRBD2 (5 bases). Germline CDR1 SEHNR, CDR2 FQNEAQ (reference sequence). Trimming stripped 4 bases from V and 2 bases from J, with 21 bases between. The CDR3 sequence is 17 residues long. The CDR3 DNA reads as TGTGCCAGCAGCTCTAGGAGGTTGTCAGAAGCTACCTACGAGCAGTACTTC. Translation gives CASSSRRLSEATYEQYF.

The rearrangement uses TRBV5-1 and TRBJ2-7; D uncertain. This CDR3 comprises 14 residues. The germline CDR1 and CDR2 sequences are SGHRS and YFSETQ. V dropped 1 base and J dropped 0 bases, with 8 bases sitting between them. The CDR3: CASSLHGSSYEQYF. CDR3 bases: TGCGCCAGCAGCTTGCACGGGTCCTCCTACGAGCAGTACTTC.

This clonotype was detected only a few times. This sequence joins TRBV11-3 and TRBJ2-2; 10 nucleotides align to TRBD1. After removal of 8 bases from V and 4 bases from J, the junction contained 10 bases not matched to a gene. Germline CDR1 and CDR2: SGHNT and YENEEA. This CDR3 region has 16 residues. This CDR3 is CASSDRGRTGTGELFF. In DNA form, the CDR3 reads TGTGCCAGCTCTGACAGGGGGCGAACGGGCACCGGGGAGCTGTTTTTT.

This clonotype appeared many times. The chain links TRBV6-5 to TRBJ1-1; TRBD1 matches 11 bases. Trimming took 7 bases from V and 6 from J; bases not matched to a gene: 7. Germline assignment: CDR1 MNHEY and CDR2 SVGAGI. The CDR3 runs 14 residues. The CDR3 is CASTLGQGASEAFF. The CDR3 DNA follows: TGTGCCAGCACCTTAGGACAGGGGGCCTCTGAAGCTTTCTTT.

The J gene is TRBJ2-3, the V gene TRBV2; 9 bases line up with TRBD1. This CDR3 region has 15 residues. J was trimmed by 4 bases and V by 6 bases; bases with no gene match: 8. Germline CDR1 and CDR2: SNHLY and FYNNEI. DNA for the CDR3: TGTGCCAGCAGGGGCACAGGGGGCGCATCAGATACGCAGTATTTT. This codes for CASRGTGGASDTQYF.

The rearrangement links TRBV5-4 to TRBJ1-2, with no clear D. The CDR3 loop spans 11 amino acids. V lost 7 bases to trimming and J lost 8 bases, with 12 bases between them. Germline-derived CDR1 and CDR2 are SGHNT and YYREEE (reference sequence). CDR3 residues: CASGEDTGYTF. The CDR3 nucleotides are TGTGCCAGCGGGGAAGACACCGGCTACACCTTC. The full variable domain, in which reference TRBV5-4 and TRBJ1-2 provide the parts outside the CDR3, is ETGVTQSPTHLIKTRGQQVTLRCSSQSGHNTVSWYQQALGQGPQFIFQYYREEENGRGNFPPRFSGLQFPNYSSELNVNALELDDSALYLCASGEDTGYTFGSGTRLTVV.

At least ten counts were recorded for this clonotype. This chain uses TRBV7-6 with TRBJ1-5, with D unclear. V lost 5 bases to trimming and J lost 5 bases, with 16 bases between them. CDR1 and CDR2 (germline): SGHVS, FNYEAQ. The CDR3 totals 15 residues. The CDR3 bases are TGTGCCAGCAGCACCAAGGTAGGGCTAGATCAGCCCCAGCATTTT. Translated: CASSTKVGLDQPQHF.

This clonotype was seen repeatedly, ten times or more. CDR3 in DNA: TGTGCCAGTAATGGGGACAGAGAAGCTTTCTTT. This codes for CASNGDREAFF. The chain uses TRBV19 and TRBJ1-1, with TRBD1 matching 7 bases. This CDR3 has 11 residues. The V segment lost 7 bases and the J segment 8 bases; nucleotides outside the gene matches: 4. The V gene's germline CDR1 is LNHDA and CDR2 SQIVND (reference sequence).

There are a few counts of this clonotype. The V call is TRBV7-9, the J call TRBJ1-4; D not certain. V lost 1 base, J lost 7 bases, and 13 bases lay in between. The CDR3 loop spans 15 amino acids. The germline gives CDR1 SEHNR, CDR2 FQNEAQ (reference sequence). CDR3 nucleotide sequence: TGTGCCAGCAGCTTAGTTGAGAGACGGGGTGAAAAACTGTTTTTT. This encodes CASSLVERRGEKLFF.

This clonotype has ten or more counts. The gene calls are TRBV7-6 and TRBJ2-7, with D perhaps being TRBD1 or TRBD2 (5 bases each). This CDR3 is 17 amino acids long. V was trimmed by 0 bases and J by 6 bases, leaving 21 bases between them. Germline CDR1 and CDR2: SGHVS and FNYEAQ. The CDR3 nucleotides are TGTGCCAGCAGCTTAGCGTCCGGGGCGCGGATAGTGAGCGAGCAGTACTTC. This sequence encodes CASSLASGARIVSEQYF.

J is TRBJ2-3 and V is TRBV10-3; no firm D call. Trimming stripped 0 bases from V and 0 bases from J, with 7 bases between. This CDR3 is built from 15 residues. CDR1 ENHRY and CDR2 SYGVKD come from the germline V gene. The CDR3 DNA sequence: TGTGCCATCAGTGAGTCGGTCGGTAGCACAGATACGCAGTATTTT. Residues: CAISESVGSTDTQYF.

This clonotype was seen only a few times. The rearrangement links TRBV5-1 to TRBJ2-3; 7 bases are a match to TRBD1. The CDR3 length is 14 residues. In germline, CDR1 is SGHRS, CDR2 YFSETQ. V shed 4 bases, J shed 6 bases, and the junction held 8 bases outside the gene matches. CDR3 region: CASSAGTARDTQYF. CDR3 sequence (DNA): TGCGCCAGCAGCGCTGGGACAGCGCGCGATACGCAGTATTTT.

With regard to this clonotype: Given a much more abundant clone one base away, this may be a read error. The CDR3 loop reads CASSLRDNEQFF. The CDR3 DNA follows: TGTGCCAGCAGCTTAAGGGACAATGAGCAGTTCTTC. The chain recombines TRBV7-3 with TRBJ2-1; D not resolved. The germline V gene encodes CDR1 SGHTA and CDR2 FQGTGA. The CDR3 extends over 12 amino acids. V shed 1 base and J shed 5 bases, with 3 bases lying between them. The full variable domain, completed using reference TRBV7-3 and TRBJ2-1, is GAGVSQTPSNKVTEKGKYVELRCDPISGHTALYWYRQSLGQGPEFLIYFQGTGAADDSGLPNDRFFAVRPEGSVSTLKIQRTERGDSAVYLCASSLRDNEQFFGPGTRLTVL.

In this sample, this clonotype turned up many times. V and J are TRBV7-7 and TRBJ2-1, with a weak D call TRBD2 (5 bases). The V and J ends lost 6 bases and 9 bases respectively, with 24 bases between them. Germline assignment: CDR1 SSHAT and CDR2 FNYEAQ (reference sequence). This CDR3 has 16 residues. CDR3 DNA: TGTGCCAGCAGTCCTAGCACCGCTACAATAGGCGGTGAGCAGTTCTTC. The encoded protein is CASSPSTATIGGEQFF.

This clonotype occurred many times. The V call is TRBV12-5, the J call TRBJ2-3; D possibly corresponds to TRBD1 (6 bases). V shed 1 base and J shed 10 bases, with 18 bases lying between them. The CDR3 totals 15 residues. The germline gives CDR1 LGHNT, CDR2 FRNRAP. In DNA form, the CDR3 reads TGTGCTAGTGGTTTGGACAGGGTGGAGTTTTCCTCGCAGTATTTT. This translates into CASGLDRVEFSSQYF.

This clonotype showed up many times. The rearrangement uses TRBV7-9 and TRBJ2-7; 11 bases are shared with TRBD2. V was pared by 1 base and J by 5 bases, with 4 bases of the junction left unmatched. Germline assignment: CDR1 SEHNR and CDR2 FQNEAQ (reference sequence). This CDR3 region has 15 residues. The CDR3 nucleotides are TGTGCCAGCAGCTTAGTACTAGCGGGAGTCAACGAGCAGTACTTC. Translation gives CASSLVLAGVNEQYF.

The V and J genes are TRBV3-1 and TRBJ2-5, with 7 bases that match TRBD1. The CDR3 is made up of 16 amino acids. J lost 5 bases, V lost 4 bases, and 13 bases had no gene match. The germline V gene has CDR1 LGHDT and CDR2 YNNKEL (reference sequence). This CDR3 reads CASSLINTGVGETQYF. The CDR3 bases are TGTGCCAGCAGCCTAATTAACACAGGGGTAGGCGAGACCCAGTACTTC.

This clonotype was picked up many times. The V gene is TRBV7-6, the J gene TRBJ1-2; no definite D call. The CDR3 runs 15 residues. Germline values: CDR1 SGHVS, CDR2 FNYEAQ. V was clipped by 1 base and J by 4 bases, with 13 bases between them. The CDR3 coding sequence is TGTGCCAGCAGCTTAGGTGAAAAGGCGCCCTATGGCTACACCTTC. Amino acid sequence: CASSLGEKAPYGYTF.

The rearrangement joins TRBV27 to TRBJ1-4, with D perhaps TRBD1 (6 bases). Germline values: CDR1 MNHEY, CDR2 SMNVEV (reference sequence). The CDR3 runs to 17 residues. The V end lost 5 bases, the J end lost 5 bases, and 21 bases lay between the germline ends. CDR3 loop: CASSPVKTGPQNEKLFF. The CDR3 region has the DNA TGTGCCAGCAGTCCGGTTAAGACAGGACCCCAAAATGAAAAACTGTTTTTT.

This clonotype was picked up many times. The DNA for the CDR3 is TGTGCTCAGCACAGGGTGAACACTGAAGCTTTCTTT. Protein: CAQHRVNTEAFF. The genes are TRBV30 and TRBJ1-1; possibly TRBD1 for D (6 bases). Germline loops: CDR1 GTSNPN, CDR2 SVGIG (reference sequence). The CDR3 runs to 12 residues.

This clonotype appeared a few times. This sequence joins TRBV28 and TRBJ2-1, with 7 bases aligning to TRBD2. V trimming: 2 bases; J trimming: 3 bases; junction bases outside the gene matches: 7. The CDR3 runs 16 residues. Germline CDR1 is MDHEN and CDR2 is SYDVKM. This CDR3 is CASSLSGVNNYNEQFF. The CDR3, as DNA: TGTGCCAGCAGTTTAAGCGGGGTCAACAACTACAATGAGCAGTTCTTC.

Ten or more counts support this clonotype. CDR3 bases: TGTGCCAGCAGCACGGACATCTATGGCGAGCAGTACTTC. It codes for CASSTDIYGEQYF. This chain connects TRBV5-5 to TRBJ2-7, with a weak D call TRBD1 (5 bases). The CDR3 extends over 13 amino acids. V gave up 4 bases and J gave up 6 bases, with 14 bases separating them. The V gene's germline CDR1 is SGHKS and CDR2 YYEKEE (reference sequence). The entire variable domain, with the rest obtained from reference TRBV5-5 and TRBJ2-7, is as follows: DAGVTQSPTHLIKTRGQQVTLRCSPISGHKSVSWYQQVLGQGPQFIFQYYEKEERGRGNFPDRFSARQFPNYSSELNVNALLLGDSALYLCASSTDIYGEQYFGPGTRLTVT.